This T cell receptor beta chain was profiled in a study of cytomegalovirus exposure and HLA in healthy donors (dated by TCRdb to about 2017). Broadly, across the study: According to an earlier analysis of several hundred of the donors, about 180 million T cells yielded roughly 110 million unique TCR beta sequences and less than 300 Gb of sequence data. Approximately 300 gigabases of sequencing data and around 88 million unique TCR sequences made up an early release that covered some 640 HLA-typed donors. Of the roughly 400 genotyped donors, 80% to 90% were placed in the genetic ancestry cluster associated with self-reported Caucasian donors. The study aimed to test whether cataloging public T cell receptors could reveal signatures of past pathogen exposure. The T cell repertoires of 666 subjects were profiled by immunosequencing and related to cytomegalovirus serostatus. A separate validation cohort of over 95 different subjects was used in addition to the roughly 720-subject first cohort. The study combined high-throughput TCR immunosequencing, statistical association of individual TCRs with disease status, and machine learning to predict cytomegalovirus infection status. In a later analysis, previously published TCR beta repertoires from several hundred donors were re-analyzed and high-resolution HLA genotyping was added so that TCR occurrence patterns could be studied. Rather than using new phenotypic data, the later analysis identified candidate immune exposures from TCR beta sequences and from how often those sequences occurred across donors. An earlier analysis of 500 to 750 of the donors applied high-throughput TCR beta sequencing to assess whether each TCR beta V gene segment acted as functional or pseudogenic. Alongside the repertoire data, information on donor age, sex, ethnicity and CMV serostatus was compiled. In a later genetic analysis, genome-wide SNP genotypes for about three fifths of the 666 donors were used, and that subset was treated as a discovery cohort. Every discovery cohort repertoire had been produced on one sequencing platform. HLA typing covered class I and class II loci at four-digit resolution. Typing coverage varied by locus: roughly 620-640 donors for A, B, C, DRB1 and DQB1; approximately 520 for DQA1; approximately 610 for DPA1; some 470 for DPB1. Several DR-DQ haplotypes were handled as single units for association and clustering because linkage in the cohort was strong. Among around 400 genotyped donors of the cohort, an average of approximately 240,000 unique TCR beta nucleotide sequences was sequenced per donor, of which about 18% were non-productive.

Summary of the overall study and its limitations: In a later analysis, most CMV-associated TCR beta chains were found to appear HLA-restricted, with HLA associations seemingly driven largely by CMV exposure. In the study, some 160 TCR beta chains were listed as associated with cytomegalovirus. A later analysis found that TCR association rates varied across HLA loci, with DRB1 alleles showing the most associated TCRs and HLA-C alleles the fewest. Compared with equally common non-associated chains, HLA-associated TCR beta chains in a later analysis were more clonally expanded and had lower generation probabilities. The 87-base-pair reads could not distinguish some IMGT-functional V segments, including TRBV6-2 and TRBV6-3, so those segments were excluded. It was suggested by the authors that the approach could potentially be generalized to other disease states and immunological phenotypes. Because HLA typing was unavailable for some donors at each locus, only the typed subset was used in association tests. Because counts were too low, some 16 rarely observed V segments, including chromosome 9 orphons, were excluded from the earlier analysis of some 590 of the donors. Three of the identified cytomegalovirus-associated TCR beta chains were confirmed in vitro to be specific for cytomegalovirus antigens. While some public TCRs were present in many individuals, most TCR sequences turned up only very rarely across donors. The cohort was sequenced for TCR beta chains only, and without alpha or paired-chain data the features that could be detected were limited. When HLA alleles, especially DR and DQ, strongly co-occurred, attributing TCR associations to individual alleles was difficult. Specific HLA alleles were associated with roughly 16,000 TCR beta sequences at a false discovery rate of 0.05 in a later analysis. Presence/absence analyses assumed roughly uniform sequencing depth across donors, an assumption that may not hold. In both the original and validation cohorts, the classifier was reported to diagnose cytomegalovirus status with high specificity and sensitivity. A further reported finding was that TCR beta sequences accurately predicted the HLA-A and HLA-B alleles for most subjects in the first cohort. According to a later analysis, parvovirus B19, influenza, CMV and Epstein-Barr virus appeared linked to several top co-occurrence clusters. According to a later genetic analysis, donors in an Asian-associated ancestry cluster had fewer N-insertions in productive TCRs than the approximately 650-donor mean. A group of highly shared sequence variants was considered likely to be a technical artifact of the sequencing pipeline. CMV serostatus was the only immune exposure information available for the cohort. Linkage disequilibrium might explain the correlated functional status among segregating V segments, but an unknown experimental factor could not be ruled out. An earlier analysis of approximately 590 of the donors showed that most TCR beta V segments appeared in productive rearrangements either about 90% or about 30% of the time, which broadly matched IMGT annotations. An association between a missense DCLRE1C variant and V-gene and J-gene trimming of TCR beta chains was found in a later genetic analysis and replicated in an independent cohort.

The cohort consisted of some 730 healthy bone marrow donors. All cohort members were sampled while nominally healthy, although unrecorded immune exposures were likely present. The donor tested CMV seronegative, placing the donor among the 350 to 400 seronegative members of the cohort. Every donor gave a peripheral blood sample, and the peripheral blood mononuclear cells from that sample were used for TCR beta sequencing. The Qiagen DNeasy Blood Extraction Kit was used to extract genomic DNA from the blood cell samples. The germline V end is reduced by 7 bases and the J end by 4 bases; junction bases left unmatched: 10. Inclusive of the bounding cysteine and phenylalanine, the CDR3 is 15 residues long. Left in the record is the CDR3 DNA by itself, 45 bases read in frame from the first base. The CDR1 and CDR2 encoded by the germline V gene (reference sequence) are LNHDA and SQIVND. A single count supports this clone. Its target antigen remains unknown. No base qualities exist here, and no much larger clone lies one base off it.

Library construction relied on the immunoSEQ multiplex PCR assay. For the multiplex PCR, a mixture combining 60 forward primers for TCR Vbeta segments and 13 reverse primers for TCR Jbeta segments was used. A multiplex PCR assay on genomic DNA amplified the CDR3 region of rearranged TCR beta genes. The Illumina HiSeq System was used to sequence the amplified TCR beta libraries as 87-base-pair reads. Per the source publication's procedure: Across the 600 to 700 repertoires, a later analysis counted 78 million or so unique TCR beta chains, about 10 million of which were shared by at least two donors. Raw reads were error-corrected and collapsed into unique sequences with a nearest-neighbor algorithm that merged closely related sequences to remove PCR and sequencing errors. V, D and J gene segments were assigned by aligning CDR3 sequences to IMGT reference sequences. For a sequence to be retained, a match of at least six nucleotides was required to both a V gene segment and a J gene segment. Rearrangements were classified as productive when the CDR3 lacked stop codons and remained in frame with V and J, and all other rearrangements were classified as non-productive. Following IMGT convention, CDR3 was defined as the stretch from the second conserved V-encoded cysteine up to the conserved J-encoded phenylalanine. Sequences without an unambiguous match to a single V gene segment were excluded from the earlier analysis of 450 to 650 of the donors. In an earlier analysis of more than 500 of the donors, a V segment was called functional when productive rearrangements were above 56.7%, and segregating when the standard deviation between donors exceeded 5%. A statistical classification framework was built for diagnosing cytomegalovirus status from the catalog of TCR beta chain sequences. V and J gene assignment, in a later analysis, came from comparing TCR nucleotide sequences with IMGT/GENE-DB human TR gene sequences. The TCRdist pipeline was used in a later analysis to assign CDR3 sequences and most-parsimonious VDJ recombination scenarios. In a later analysis, each TCR beta chain was defined by its CDR3 amino acid sequence together with its V-gene family, and reads without a unique V-gene family were excluded. A later analysis removed roughly 590 highly shared, low-generation-probability nucleotide sequences to deal with suspected cross-contamination and a sequencing artifact. In a later analysis, a clonal expansion index was calculated for each public chain from normalized within-repertoire ranks of inferred template counts. In a later analysis, generation probabilities were computed with a VDJ recombination model fitted to out-of-frame rearrangements, and the resulting probabilities were checked against IGoR. In a later analysis, hypergeometric tests were used to score TCR-TCR, TCR-HLA and TCR-CMV co-occurrence, with a repertoire-size bias correction applied to TCR pairs. False discovery rates were estimated in a later analysis by permuting HLA or CMV assignments 20 times. In a later analysis, co-occurring TCRs were grouped using DBSCAN, and TCRdist sequence similarity was added for clustering within HLA-allele-positive subsets. Repertoires with fewer than 30,000 or more than 120,000 public chains, plus five repertoires with anomalous nucleotide sharing, were excluded from co-occurrence clustering. Imported from immuneACCESS, the table was reduced by TCRdb to in-frame sequences with V and J called. These copies leave out some clones; in studies compared against another copy, an unresolved V gene accounts for under half, and the cause of the remainder is not known. That table furnishes V, J and clone size, whereas the DNA furnished D and trimming. The sample table shows approximately 150,000 clones, and roughly 80% are seen once. The ten largest clones add up to roughly 4.2% of the sample.

Recombination linked TRBV19 to TRBJ2-5, with 9 middle bases fitting TRBD1. The sequenced sample was PBMCs. This clonotype was sampled from a man in his forties or fifties in good health and CMV-seronegative. This receptor has the CDR3 CASKWDRVIGETQYF. The DNA sequence is given as TGTGCCAGTAAATGGGACAGGGTAATTGGAGAGACCCAGTACTTC.